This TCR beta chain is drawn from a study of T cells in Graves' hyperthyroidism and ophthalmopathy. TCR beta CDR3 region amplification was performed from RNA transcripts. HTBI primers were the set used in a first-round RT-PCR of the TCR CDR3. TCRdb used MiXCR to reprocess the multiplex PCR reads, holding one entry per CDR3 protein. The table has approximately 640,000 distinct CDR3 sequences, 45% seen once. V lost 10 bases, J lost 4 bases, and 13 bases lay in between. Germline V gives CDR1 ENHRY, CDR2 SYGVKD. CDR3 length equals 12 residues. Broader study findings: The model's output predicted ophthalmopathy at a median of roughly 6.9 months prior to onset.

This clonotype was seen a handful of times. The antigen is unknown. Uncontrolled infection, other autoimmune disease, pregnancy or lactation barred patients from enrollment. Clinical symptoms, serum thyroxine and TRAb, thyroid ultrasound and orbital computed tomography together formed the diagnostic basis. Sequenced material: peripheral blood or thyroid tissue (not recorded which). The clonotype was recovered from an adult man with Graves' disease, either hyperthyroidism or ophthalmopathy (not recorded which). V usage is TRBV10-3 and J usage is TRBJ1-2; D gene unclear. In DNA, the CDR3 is TGTGCCAGCACGGGTGGCAGCTATGGCTACACCTTC. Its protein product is CASTGGSYGYTF.